This TCR beta chain was identified in a study of T cell changes during pregnancy in multiple sclerosis. Clones were read by immunoSEQ multiplex PCR, and TCRdb kept only the in-frame ones, dropping some. The sample shows roughly 60,000 clones, less than 95% of them seen only once. Germline V gene lookup returns CDR1 SGHVS and CDR2 FQNEAQ. V gave up 4 bases and J gave up 4 bases; unmatched junction bases: 9. The CDR3 consists of 16 residues. The source is a female donor in good health, enrolled as a control in a pregnancy study. Sequences were derived from peripheral blood, sampled in the second trimester of pregnancy. The chain uses TRBV7-8 and TRBJ2-5; 10 bases fit TRBD2. For the CDR3, the DNA is TGTGCCAGCAGCTCAGAGGGGCTAGCGGGGGCAGAGACCCAGTACTTC. Protein: CASSSEGLAGAETQYF.